Each of the 19 T cell receptor beta chains below was sequenced from the same sample in a study of Tregs in tolerant kidney transplant recipients. Sequencing was performed with immunoSEQ multiplex PCR; in TCRdb, only in-frame clones are kept and a portion is missing. The sample contains over 55,000 clones, around four fifths of which appear only once. The sample comprised CD4+ T cells from blood. These TCRs come from a human donor in good health.

This sequence joins TRBV7-8 and TRBJ2-1; D unclear. From germline, CDR1 is SGHVS and CDR2 FQNEAQ. With 6 bases removed from V and 3 bases from J, the gap between germline ends came to 6 bases. This CDR3 contains 12 residues. The CDR3 nucleotides are TGTGCCAGCAGAGTTTACTACAATGAGCAGTTCTTC. It is translated as CASRVYYNEQFF. The full variable domain, with the rest looked up from reference TRBV7-8 and TRBJ2-1, is GAGVSQSPRYKVAKRGQDVALRCDPISGHVSLFWYQQALGQGPEFLTYFQNEAQLDKSGLPSDRFFAERPEGSVSTLKIQRTQQEDSAVYLCASRVYYNEQFFGPGTRLTVL.

The J gene is TRBJ2-3, the V gene TRBV28; 9 nucleotides agree with TRBD2. This CDR3 is 16 amino acids long. The V and J ends lost 5 bases and 1 base, in that order; junction bases with no gene match: 7. The germline V gene has CDR1 MDHEN and CDR2 SYDVKM. The CDR3: CASSRSGRVGTDTQYF. CDR3 nucleotide sequence: TGTGCCAGCAGTCGTAGCGGGAGAGTCGGCACAGATACGCAGTATTTT.

The V and J genes are TRBV7-2 and TRBJ2-3; D may be TRBD2 (6 bases). Trimming cost V 1 base and J 7 bases, with 21 bases left between them. The CDR3 is made up of 17 amino acids. Germline CDR1 is SGHTA and CDR2 is FQGNSA. This CDR3 is CASSLDSAGTPSNTQYF. In nucleotides, the CDR3 is TGTGCCAGCAGCTTAGATAGTGCGGGGACCCCGTCGAATACGCAGTATTTT.

J is TRBJ2-1 and V is TRBV7-6, with TRBD2 identical over 8 bases. Per the germline V gene, CDR1 is SGHVS and CDR2 is FNYEAQ. Losses at the gene ends were 4 bases for V and 8 bases for J; bases not matched to a gene: 7. The CDR3 is 14 amino acids. The DNA for the CDR3 is TGTGCCAGCAGCTCTAGCGGGTACGTCGATGAGCAGTTCTTC. Translation gives CASSSSGYVDEQFF.

The genes are TRBV7-3 and TRBJ2-5; 7 bases are shared with TRBD1. The end of the DNA aligns better with TRBJ2-7, so the J call may be wrong. CDR1 and CDR2 (germline): SGHTA, FQGTGA. The CDR3 totals 15 residues. CDR3 protein: CASSSTGSEGSEQYF. The CDR3, as DNA: TGTGCCAGCAGCTCGACAGGGAGCGAGGGTAGCGAGCAGTACTTC.

The chain uses TRBV4-2 and TRBJ2-2; no reliable D call. CDR1 LGHNA and CDR2 YNFKEQ come from the germline V gene. This CDR3 region has 14 residues. The V end was cut by 1 base, the J end by 5 bases, with 8 bases between. For the CDR3, the DNA is TGTGCCAGCAGCCAAGGCCGAGTTACCGGGGAGCTGTTTTTT. Translating it yields CASSQGRVTGELFF.

The chain uses TRBV5-1 and TRBJ1-2; the D is unclear. The CDR3 loop spans 12 amino acids. V was shortened by 7 bases and J by 8 bases, with 15 bases between the two germline ends. Germline values: CDR1 SGHRS, CDR2 YFSETQ. In DNA form, the CDR3 reads TGCGCCAGCTGGCGGATGGGTGACGGCTACACCTTC. This sequence encodes CASWRMGDGYTF.

V usage is TRBV15 and J usage is TRBJ1-2, with D perhaps TRBD1 (5 bases). CDR1 and CDR2 (germline): LNHNV, YYDKDF (reference sequence). The CDR3 runs 14 residues. V was trimmed by 5 bases and J by 2 bases, leaving 12 bases between them. In nucleotides, the CDR3 is TGTGCCACCAGCGACGGGGGGAAAAACTATGGCTACACCTTC. This sequence encodes CATSDGGKNYGYTF.

In this sample, this clone turned up once. The chain is built from TRBV19 and TRBJ2-1; 10 bases match TRBD2. The germline V gene has CDR1 LNHDA and CDR2 SQIVND (reference sequence). With V trimmed by 4 bases and J by 6 bases, 12 bases remained unmatched. This CDR3 is 17 amino acids long. CDR3 in DNA: TGTGCCAGTAGTACAAACTCACTAGCGGGGCCGATCAATGAGCAGTTCTTC. It specifies CASSTNSLAGPINEQFF.

This clone has a single count. Germline and junction disagree at one end, which may indicate a read error. The genes are TRBV25-1 and TRBJ2-7; a weak D match, TRBD2 (6 bases). Per the germline V gene, CDR1 is MGHDK and CDR2 is SYGVNS. The CDR3 consists of 13 residues. The CDR3 sequence is CASSEGGSVRLWF. As DNA, the CDR3 is TGTGCCAGCAGTGAGGGGGGTTCTGTCCGACTCTGGTTC.

This clone counts as medium-sized (0.01 to 0.1%). J is TRBJ2-7 and V is TRBV19; D not resolved. Germline CDR1 LNHDA, CDR2 SQIVND (reference sequence). CDR3 length: 13 residues. Trimming cost V 9 bases and J 0 bases, with 12 bases left between them. The CDR3 spells CARSRQDSYEQYF. Here the CDR3 DNA reads TGTGCCAGAAGCAGGCAGGACTCCTACGAGCAGTACTTC.

The chain recombines TRBV19 with TRBJ2-4; possible D gene TRBD1, 5 bases. V was trimmed by 3 bases and J by 3 bases, leaving 21 bases between them. This CDR3 is built from 18 residues. Germline loops: CDR1 LNHDA, CDR2 SQIVND (reference sequence). This chain's CDR3 is CASSIGLGLQKGKNIQYF. The CDR3 region has the DNA TGTGCCAGTAGTATCGGCTTGGGGCTTCAAAAAGGCAAAAACATTCAGTACTTC.

CDR3 protein: CASKGLRDYNEQFF. The CDR3 DNA reads as TGTGCCAGCAAAGGGCTCCGAGACTACAATGAGCAGTTCTTC. This chain joins TRBV2 and TRBJ2-1; no reliable D call. This CDR3 region has 14 residues. With 7 bases removed from V and 3 bases from J, the gap between germline ends came to 13 bases. The germline V gene encodes CDR1 SNHLY and CDR2 FYNNEI.

In this sample, this clone turned up many times. This chain uses TRBV7-6 with TRBJ2-5; D remains unclear. V shed 3 bases and J shed 3 bases, with 2 bases lying between them. The CDR3 sequence is 11 residues long. Germline-derived CDR1 and CDR2 are SGHVS and FNYEAQ. CDR3 region: CASSFKETQYF. CDR3 DNA sequence: TGTGCCAGCAGCTTTAAAGAGACCCAGTACTTC. Full variable domain (remainder filled in from reference TRBV7-6 and TRBJ2-5): GAGVSQSPRYKVTKRGQDVALRCDPISGHVSLYWYRQALGQGPEFLTYFNYEAQQDKSGLPNDRFSAERPEGSISTLTIQRTEQRDSAMYRCASSFKETQYFGPGTRLLVL.

V is TRBV7-2 and J is TRBJ1-1; D not certain. This CDR3 comprises 13 residues. With 3 bases removed from V and 3 bases from J, the gap between germline ends came to 8 bases. Germline values: CDR1 SGHTA, CDR2 FQGNSA. DNA of the CDR3: TGTGCCAGCAGCTTCTCTAGGGACACTGAAGCTTTCTTT. Translating it yields CASSFSRDTEAFF.

The chain couples TRBV30 to TRBJ2-7; 7 bases are shared with TRBD1. V was clipped by 3 bases and J by 3 bases; unmatched bases: 2. The CDR3 is 12 residues long. Germline values: CDR1 GTSNPN, CDR2 SVGIG (reference sequence). The CDR3 DNA follows: TGTGCCTGGAGCCCAGGGGGCTACGAGCAGTACTTC. This translates into CAWSPGGYEQYF.

The J gene is TRBJ1-1, the V gene TRBV18; D possibly corresponds to TRBD1 (6 bases). The CDR3 has 14 amino acids. The germline V gene encodes CDR1 KGHSH and CDR2 LQKENI. V shed 6 bases and J shed 2 bases, with 13 bases lying between them. The CDR3 protein is CASSQGRGNTEAFF. DNA for the CDR3: TGTGCCAGCTCTCAAGGCAGGGGTAACACTGAAGCTTTCTTT.

V usage is TRBV18 and J usage is TRBJ2-7, with a tentative D call TRBD2 (5 bases). The germline CDR1 and CDR2 sequences are KGHSH and LQKENI. This CDR3 has 15 residues. V was shortened by 0 bases and J by 1 base, with 10 bases between the two germline ends. The CDR3 protein is CASSPPGSGSYEQYF. CDR3 bases: TGTGCCAGCTCACCACCTGGTTCGGGGTCCTACGAGCAGTACTTC.

This chain links TRBV6-1 with TRBJ2-7; unclear D gene. V lost 2 bases to trimming and J lost 3 bases, with 8 bases between them. Germline V gene sequence: CDR1 MNHNS, CDR2 SASEGT. The CDR3 totals 13 residues. The DNA of the CDR3 is TGTGCCAGCAGTGAAAACAGAGTCTACGAGCAGTACTTC. Translating gives CASSENRVYEQYF.